This T cell receptor (beta chain) was identified in a study of Graves' ophthalmopathy and Graves' hyperthyroidism (dated by TCRdb to about 2018). Broadly, across the study: Stable hyperthyroidism was defined as no progression to ophthalmopathy within 18 months of follow-up. The study used TCR beta repertoire signatures to distinguish Graves' ophthalmopathy from Graves' hyperthyroidism and to predict progression to ophthalmopathy. In total, 135 blood samples were TCR-sequenced: under 45 ophthalmopathy, about 75 hyperthyroidism and about 17 hyperthyroidism-to-ophthalmopathy patients. To explore V-J signatures that separate ophthalmopathy from hyperthyroidism, a discovery set of about 96 patients was enrolled, consisting of approximately 44 with ophthalmopathy and around 57 with stable hyperthyroidism. An independent validation cohort was composed of approximately 19 hyperthyroidism patients and approximately 15 patients who later progressed from hyperthyroidism to ophthalmopathy. T-cell repertoires of thyroid tissue and blood were compared in about six hyperthyroidism patients. Following sample collection, hyperthyroidism patients were given methimazole at a starting dose of 30 mg daily, and ophthalmopathy patients were given high-dose intravenous methylprednisolone. Here is what the overall study found, with its caveats: Among expanded thyroid clonotypes with frequency above 0.001, most also showed up in blood, which suggests that blood repertoires may reflect the thyroid immune response. No statistical method was used to predetermine the sample size, and group allocation was not hidden from the investigators. In validation, the model predicted ophthalmopathy progression with about 71% sensitivity and less than 80% specificity; about a dozen predicted patients were CT-confirmed with GO in a median of roughly 6.8 months. In cross-validation, the 13-signature model distinguished ophthalmopathy from stable hyperthyroidism with approximately 90% sensitivity and about 81% specificity, while in the test set the corresponding values were about 80% and 75%.

Notes on this clonotype: It has no known antigen specificity. Within one base of it there is no much larger clone, and no base qualities were kept.

Hyperthyroidism patients were newly diagnosed, were aged 18 to 65 years, and had a disease duration under 2 months. Patients were excluded if they had other autoimmune diseases, uncontrolled infections, pregnancy or lactation. Diagnosis was based on clinical symptoms, serum thyroxine, TRAb, thyroid ultrasound and orbital computed tomography. Trizol reagent was used to extract the total RNA, and its quality was then checked on an Agilent 2100 Bioanalyzer. In the germline V gene (reference sequence), CDR1 corresponds to SEHNR and CDR2 to FQNEAQ. After removal of 5 bases from V and 6 bases from J, the junction retains 10 bases not matched to a gene. Taken from cysteine to phenylalanine, the CDR3 has 15 residues. Solely the CDR3 DNA is kept, with 45 bases framed from the first base. For repertoire sequencing, TCR beta CDR3 regions were amplified from RNA transcripts. The first round was an RT-PCR using HTBI primers with the Qiagen OneStep RT-PCR kit, and this first round was followed by a second-round multiplex PCR, then size selection and purification. Sequencing of the libraries was carried out on an Illumina HiSeq2000 in paired-end mode with 100 bp reads. Per the source publication's procedure: Reads were processed with SOAPnuke, discarding reads with adapters, uncalled bases, mean Phred below 15, or no exact constant-primer or identifier match. COPE v1.2.5 was used to merge high-quality paired reads. Unique nucleotide sequences were defined as clonotypes and aligned to IMGT TRB V, D and J references using MiTCR v1.1. The analysis was limited to V-J combinations with a frequency above 0.0001, which together covered just over 98% of the repertoires. For each V-J combination, a TCR clonal expansion and chaos score was defined as F50 clonal expansion divided by the chaos observed in the TCRdist matrix. Features were reduced by Welch's t-statistics and random forest to around 13 V-J combinations, which fed a naive Bayes classifier. The Morisita-Horn index was used to measure how similar the thyroid and blood repertoires were. The raw public reads went through TCRdb reprocessing: fastp at Q25, MiXCR clone calling, in-frame beta chains kept. Every entry covers one CDR3 protein and lists the most common genes and DNA from its rows. The V and J calls and clone size come from TCRdb's table, not from the authors' own analysis. Present in this sample are about 500,000 distinct CDR3 sequences, roughly 39% of which were seen just once. The ten largest make up about 4.2% of the sample.

The TCR comes from an adult man with Graves' hyperthyroidism. In this chain, TRBV7-9 is recombined with TRBJ2-3; the central 8 bases match TRBD2. Source material: peripheral blood or thyroid tissue (not recorded which). CDR3 reads: CASSTVAGQDDTQYF. The nucleotides read TGTGCCAGCAGCACGGTAGCGGGGCAGGACGATACGCAGTATTTT.